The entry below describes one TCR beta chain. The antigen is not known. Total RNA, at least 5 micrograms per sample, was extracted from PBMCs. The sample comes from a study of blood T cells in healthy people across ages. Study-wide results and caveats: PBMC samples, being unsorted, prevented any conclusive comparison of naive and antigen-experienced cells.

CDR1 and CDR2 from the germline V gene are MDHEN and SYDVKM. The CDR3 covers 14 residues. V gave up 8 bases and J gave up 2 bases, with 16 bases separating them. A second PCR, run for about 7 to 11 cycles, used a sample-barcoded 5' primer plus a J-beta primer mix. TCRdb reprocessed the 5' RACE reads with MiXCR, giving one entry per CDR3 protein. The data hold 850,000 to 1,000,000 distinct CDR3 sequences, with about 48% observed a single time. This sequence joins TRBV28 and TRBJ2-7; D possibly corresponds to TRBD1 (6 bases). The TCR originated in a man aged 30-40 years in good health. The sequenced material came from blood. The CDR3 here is CASGRGTVTYEQYF. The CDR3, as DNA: TGTGCCAGCGGTAGGGGGACGGTAACCTACGAGCAGTACTTC.